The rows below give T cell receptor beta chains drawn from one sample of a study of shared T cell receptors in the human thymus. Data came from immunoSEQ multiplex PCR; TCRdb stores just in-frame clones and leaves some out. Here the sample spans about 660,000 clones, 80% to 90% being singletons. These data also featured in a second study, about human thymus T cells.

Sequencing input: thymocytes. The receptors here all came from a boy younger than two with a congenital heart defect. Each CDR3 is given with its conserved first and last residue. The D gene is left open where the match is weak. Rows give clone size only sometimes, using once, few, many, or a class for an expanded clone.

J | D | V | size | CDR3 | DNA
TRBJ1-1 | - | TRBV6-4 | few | CASSLKHHHATEAFF | TGTGCCAGCAGTCTCAAACACCACCACGCCACTGAAGCTTTCTTT
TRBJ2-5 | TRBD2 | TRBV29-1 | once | CSARLAGGRIQETQYF | TGCAGCGCCAGACTAGCGGGGGGTCGTATTCAAGAGACCCAGTACTTC
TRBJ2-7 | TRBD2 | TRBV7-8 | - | CASSQNGLGPYEQYF | TGTGCCAGCAGCCAAAACGGACTAGGCCCATACGAGCAGTACTTC
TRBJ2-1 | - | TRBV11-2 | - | CASRKDEDSGVYNEQFF | TGTGCCAGCAGGAAGGACGAGGACTCGGGAGTATACAATGAGCAGTTCTTC
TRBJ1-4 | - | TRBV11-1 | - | CASSSSQIEKLFF | TGTGCCAGCAGTTCCAGTCAAATTGAAAAACTGTTTTTT
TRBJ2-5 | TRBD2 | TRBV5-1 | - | CASSRLAGPQERQYF | TGCGCCAGCAGCAGACTAGCGGGGCCTCAGGAGAGGCAGTACTTC
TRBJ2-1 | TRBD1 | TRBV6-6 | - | CASLGGRDEQFF | TGTGCCAGCCTAGGGGGCCGTGATGAGCAGTTCTTC
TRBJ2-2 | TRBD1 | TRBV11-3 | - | CASSHSGTGLTGELFF | TGTGCCAGCAGCCACTCCGGGACAGGGCTCACCGGGGAGCTGTTTTTT
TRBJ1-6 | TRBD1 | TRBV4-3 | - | CASSQDRTGLPYNSPLHF | TGCGCCAGCAGCCAAGATAGGACAGGGCTTCCCTATAATTCACCCCTCCACTTT
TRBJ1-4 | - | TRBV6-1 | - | CASSESQEENEKLFF | TGTGCCAGCAGTGAAAGTCAGGAGGAAAATGAAAAACTGTTTTTT
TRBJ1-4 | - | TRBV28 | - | CASQMGGGKEKLFF | TGTGCCAGCCAAATGGGTGGGGGGAAGGAAAAACTGTTTTTT
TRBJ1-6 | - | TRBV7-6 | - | CASSPGDGNSPLHF | TGTGCCAGCAGCCCAGGGGACGGCAATTCACCCCTCCACTTT
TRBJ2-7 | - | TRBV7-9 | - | CASSLSGVPYEQYF | TGTGCCAGCAGCTTGTCAGGGGTCCCCTACGAGCAGTACTTC
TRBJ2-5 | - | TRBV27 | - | CASSPLYQETQYF | TGTGCCAGCAGTCCCCTATATCAAGAGACCCAGTACTTC
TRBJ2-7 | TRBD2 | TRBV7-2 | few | CASRIERGGRYEQYF | TGTGCCAGCAGGATCGAGCGGGGGGGCCGGTACGAGCAGTACTTC
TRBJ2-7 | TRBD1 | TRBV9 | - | CASSVGDRGTYEQYF | TGTGCCAGCAGCGTAGGGGACAGGGGAACGTACGAGCAGTACTTC
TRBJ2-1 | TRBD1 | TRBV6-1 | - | CASSGGDEQFF | TGTGCCAGCTCAGGGGGCGATGAGCAGTTCTTC
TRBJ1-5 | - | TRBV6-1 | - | CATDGGYSNRPQHF | TGTGCCACCGACGGCGGATATAGCAATCGGCCCCAGCATTTT
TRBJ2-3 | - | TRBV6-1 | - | CASSEFRTDDTDTQYF | TGTGCCAGCAGTGAATTTCGCACAGACGACACAGATACGCAGTATTTT
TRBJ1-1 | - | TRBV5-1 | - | CASSSLGGENTEAFF | TGCGCCAGCAGCTCGCTGGGGGGTGAGAACACTGAAGCTTTCTTT
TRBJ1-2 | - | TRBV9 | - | CASSEGGEGYTF | TGTGCCAGCAGCGAAGGGGGAGAGGGCTACACCTTC
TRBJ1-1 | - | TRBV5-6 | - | CASSRGRGIRNTEAFF | TGTGCCAGCAGCCGCGGGCGGGGTATTAGGAACACTGAAGCTTTCTTT
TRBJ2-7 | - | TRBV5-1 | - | CASSLDWGDRPYEQYF | TGCGCCAGCAGCTTGGATTGGGGGGACCGCCCCTACGAGCAGTACTTC
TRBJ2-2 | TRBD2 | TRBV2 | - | CASSQSGGEAGELFF | TGTGCCAGCAGTCAAAGCGGGGGGGAGGCCGGGGAGCTGTTTTTT
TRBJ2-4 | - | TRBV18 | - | CASSPEKVGDIQYF | TGTGCCAGCTCCCCGGAGAAGGTGGGTGACATTCAGTACTTC
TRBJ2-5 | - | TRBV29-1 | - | CSVSPQARNQETQYF | TGCAGCGTTAGTCCCCAGGCCAGGAACCAAGAGACCCAGTACTTC
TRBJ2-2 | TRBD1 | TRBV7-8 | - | CATQGAGGTGELFF | TGTGCCACCCAAGGGGCAGGGGGAACCGGGGAGCTGTTTTTT
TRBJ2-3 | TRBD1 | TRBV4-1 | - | CASSHGQADTQYF | TGCGCCAGCAGCCACGGACAGGCAGATACGCAGTATTTT
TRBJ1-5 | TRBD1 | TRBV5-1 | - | CASSMPGGPEHF | TGCGCCAGCAGCATGCCAGGGGGCCCCGAACATTTT
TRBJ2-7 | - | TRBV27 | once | CASIWRDSLFYEQYF | TGTGCCAGCATCTGGAGGGACAGCCTATTTTACGAGCAGTACTTC
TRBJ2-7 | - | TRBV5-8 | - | CASSHSQGEQYF | TGTGCCAGCAGCCACTCACAGGGCGAGCAGTACTTC
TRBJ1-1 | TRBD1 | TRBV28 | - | CVSSSMTRDRVPTEAFF | TGTGTCAGCAGTTCGATGACCCGGGACAGGGTTCCCACTGAAGCTTTCTTT
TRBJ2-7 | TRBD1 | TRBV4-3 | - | CASSARQDREVNEQYF | TGCGCCAGCAGCGCACGGCAGGACAGGGAGGTGAACGAGCAGTACTTC
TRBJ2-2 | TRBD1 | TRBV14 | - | CASSLPPDRGNTGELFF | TGTGCCAGCAGCCTACCCCCCGACAGGGGAAACACCGGGGAGCTGTTTTTT
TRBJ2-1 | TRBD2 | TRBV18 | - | CASSPGVTSGINEQFF | TGTGCCAGCTCACCAGGTGTAACTAGCGGAATCAATGAGCAGTTCTTC
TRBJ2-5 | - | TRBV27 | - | CASKMGGGTQETQYF | TGTGCCAGCAAAATGGGAGGAGGTACACAAGAGACCCAGTACTTC